Below are 13 T cell receptor beta chains sequenced from a single sample in a study of cytomegalovirus exposure and HLA in healthy donors. PCR amplification relied on 60 Vbeta primers (plus 13 Jbeta primers). This table comes from immunoSEQ multiplex PCR, and its TCRdb copy is limited to in-frame clones, with some not included. The profile shows under 150,000 clones, roughly 82% of them singletons. The sequenced sample was PBMCs. These receptors originate from a boy aged 10-17 years in good health and CMV-seronegative.

This clone turned up a few times. V and J are TRBV10-3 and TRBJ2-7; D may be TRBD1 (6 bases). Looked up from germline, CDR1 is ENHRY and CDR2 is SYGVKD. The CDR3 runs to 13 residues. Trimming removed 4 bases at V and 6 bases at J, with 13 bases between. Here the CDR3 DNA reads TGTGCCATCAGTGCGGGACAATATGCCGAGCAGTACTTC. Amino acid sequence: CAISAGQYAEQYF.

The gene calls are TRBV29-1 and TRBJ2-2; 9 bases align to TRBD2. The ends lost 0 bases at V and 5 bases at J; junction bases unmatched: 4. The length of the CDR3 is 15 residues. CDR1 SQVTM and CDR2 ANQGSEA come from the germline V gene. The CDR3 spells CSVEDGLAGTGELFF. The CDR3 DNA follows: TGCAGCGTTGAAGACGGGCTAGCGGGAACCGGGGAGCTGTTTTTT.

The V gene is TRBV5-6, the J gene TRBJ1-1; D is undetermined. Trimming stripped 6 bases from V and 4 bases from J, with 10 bases between. The germline gives CDR1 SGHDT, CDR2 YYEEEE. The CDR3 extends over 12 amino acids. CDR3: CASNLAGTEAFF. CDR3 sequence (DNA): TGTGCCAGCAACCTGGCGGGCACTGAAGCTTTCTTT.

The chain employs TRBV29-1 and TRBJ1-1, with D unresolved. Germline V gene sequence: CDR1 SQVTM, CDR2 ANQGSEA. The CDR3 spans 10 residues. Trimming left V 4 bases short and J 8 bases short, with 8 bases between. In DNA, the CDR3 is TGCAGCGTTGTTGGAGGGGAAGCTTTCTTT. The encoded protein is CSVVGGEAFF.

This chain links TRBV27 with TRBJ2-5, with D unresolved. Trimming removed 6 bases at V and 1 base at J, with 18 bases between. Per germline, CDR1 MNHEY and CDR2 SMNVEV (reference sequence). The CDR3 covers 16 residues. The CDR3 protein is CASRETSLPTQETQYF. The CDR3 bases are TGTGCCAGCAGGGAAACCTCACTACCTACCCAAGAGACCCAGTACTTC.

The chain has TRBV7-9 and TRBJ1-5; possibly TRBD1 for D (6 bases). The CDR3 runs 15 residues. V was trimmed by 1 base and J by 6 bases, leaving 13 bases between them. The V gene's germline CDR1 is SEHNR and CDR2 FQNEAQ (reference sequence). The CDR3 region is CASSLGDGGPQPQHF. Written as DNA, the CDR3 is TGTGCCAGCAGCTTAGGAGACGGGGGGCCTCAGCCCCAGCATTTT.

V and J are TRBV6-1 and TRBJ2-7, with no clear D. CDR3 length: 13 amino acids. The V and J ends lost 9 bases and 1 base respectively, with 13 bases between them. The germline CDR1 and CDR2 sequences are MNHNS and SASEGT. DNA of the CDR3: TGTGCCAGTCGACTTTCATGGTCCTACGAGCAGTACTTC. Its protein product is CASRLSWSYEQYF.

This clone was observed a few times. The sample has other DNA sequences that encode this CDR3 too. The chain carries TRBV6-5 and TRBJ2-7; D may be TRBD1 (5 bases). The ends were cut back, 4 bases at V and 5 bases at J, with 12 bases in the middle. The CDR3 has 13 amino acids. Germline V lookup: CDR1 MNHEY, CDR2 SVGAGI. The CDR3 loop is CASSLSGYDEQYF. For the CDR3, the DNA is TGTGCCAGCAGTTTATCAGGGTACGACGAGCAGTACTTC.

The chain has TRBV2 and TRBJ2-1; D is perhaps TRBD1 (5 bases). The CDR3 consists of 13 residues. V was trimmed by 5 bases and J by 6 bases, leaving 11 bases between them. Germline V gene data show CDR1 as SNHLY and CDR2 as FYNNEI. DNA of the CDR3: TGTGCCAGCAGTCAAGAAGGGGTCAATGAGCAGTTCTTC. It is translated as CASSQEGVNEQFF.

This rearrangement joins TRBV2 to TRBJ1-2; the match to TRBD1 covers 10 bases. CDR1 is SNHLY and CDR2 is FYNNEI in the germline V gene. Trimming removed 1 base from V and 6 bases from J; junction bases left unmatched: 8. The CDR3 totals 16 residues. CDR3 region: CASSEGQGARLDGYTF. For the CDR3, the DNA is TGTGCCAGCAGTGAAGGACAGGGGGCGCGTTTAGATGGCTACACCTTC.

This clone was counted a single time. The J gene is TRBJ2-2, the V gene TRBV21-1; the tabulated D call, TRBD1, remains unverified against the DNA. TRBV21-1 is a recognized pseudogene. The length of the CDR3 is 15 residues. The CDR3 reads CASSKRQGEPGELFF. CDR3 bases: TGTGCCAGCAGCAAACGACAGGGAGAGCCCGGGGAGCTGTTTTTT.

The V and J genes are TRBV9 and TRBJ2-2; 8 bases agree with TRBD2. This CDR3 has 15 residues. Per the germline V gene, CDR1 is SGDLS and CDR2 is YYNGEE. Germline trimming cut 6 bases from V and 5 bases from J; bases unmatched to any gene: 9. Written as DNA, the CDR3 is TGTGCCAGCAATCGAGCGGGAGTGCTTACCGGGGAGCTGTTTTTT. Translating gives CASNRAGVLTGELFF.

The rearrangement uses TRBV29-1 and TRBJ2-5; tentative D call: TRBD1 (7 bases). Matching the DNA end better, TRBJ2-7 makes the J call doubtful. Germline CDR1 is SQVTM and CDR2 is ANQGSEA. CDR3 length: 13 residues. The CDR3 DNA sequence: TGCAGCGTGGGGGCGCAGGGGGGACACGAGCAGTACTTC. Protein sequence: CSVGAQGGHEQYF.